This is a list of T cell receptor beta chains from one sample in a study of blood T cell repertoires in COVID-19. Method: immunoSEQ multiplex PCR; TCRdb's copy keeps in-frame clones and lacks some. The table has about 150,000 clones, roughly 79% seen once. Sequencing was performed on peripheral blood. Receptors originate from a human donor with acute or convalescent COVID-19. The donor label of this sample is uncertain. Each CDR3 is given with its conserved first and last residue. D genes are given only for firm matches. Some rows have no size entry. The others give once, few or many, or a class for an expanded clone.

CDR3nt,CDR3aa,abundance,j_gene,d_gene,v_gene
TGTGCCAGCAGCTTAATCGGCGGGGGTGCAGATACGCAGTATTTT,CASSLIGGGADTQYF,few,TRBJ2-3,TRBD2,TRBV7-2
TGTGCCACCAGTGACTATCAGCGGGGGGGCTTTTTCTTGGGTAGGTCTGGGGCCAACGTCCTGACTTTC,CATSDYQRGGFFLGRSGANVLTF,NA,TRBJ2-6,TRBD2,TRBV24-1
TGTGCCACCTTATTCGACAGAATTAACTTCATCTCTGGAAACACCATATATTTT,CATLFDRINFISGNTIYF,NA,TRBJ1-3,NA,TRBV21-1
TGTGCCAGCAGCCCCGACAGGGCGCATCCGAGCTACACCTTC,CASSPDRAHPSYTF,NA,TRBJ1-2,TRBD1,TRBV11-2
TGTGCCAGCAGCCCCCGGGACACTGCATACTCCTACAATGAGCAGTTCTTC,CASSPRDTAYSYNEQFF,NA,TRBJ2-1,NA,TRBV9
TGTGCCAGCAGTTTTCACCAGGATCTTACGAACACCGGGGAGCTGTTTTTT,CASSFHQDLTNTGELFF,NA,TRBJ2-2,NA,TRBV27
TGTGCCAGCAGCCTCTGGACAGGGGGCACGTACACCGGGGAGCTGTTTTTT,CASSLWTGGTYTGELFF,NA,TRBJ2-2,TRBD1,TRBV3-1/TRBV3-2
TGTGCCAGCAGCGTCGACCGGGACAGGGAAGGCTACACCTTC,CASSVDRDREGYTF,NA,TRBJ1-2,TRBD1,TRBV9
TGCGCCAGCAGTCAAGGACAGGGGCGCCCTTATAGCAATCAGCCCCAGCATTTT,CASSQGQGRPYSNQPQHF,NA,TRBJ1-5,TRBD1,TRBV4-1
TGTGCCCGTGAGCAGGTGCTCCCCTCCTATAATTCACCCCTCCACTTT,CAREQVLPSYNSPLHF,once,TRBJ1-6,NA,TRBV30
TGTGCCAGCAAGGGGTGGGGCACTGAAGCTTTCTTT,CASKGWGTEAFF,NA,TRBJ1-1,NA,TRBV27
TGTGCCAGCCGATTGCGGGGGGGCCTTTTCACCGGGGAGCTGTTTTTT,CASRLRGGLFTGELFF,NA,TRBJ2-2,TRBD2,TRBV27
TGTGCCAGCAGCCCGACAGGAAACACTGAAGCTTTCTTT,CASSPTGNTEAFF,NA,TRBJ1-1,NA,TRBV5-6
TGTGCCAGCAGGACTAGCGGGGGCACAGATACGCAGTATTTT,CASRTSGGTDTQYF,NA,TRBJ2-3,TRBD2,TRBV2
TGTGCCAGCACCTTGGGACAGGGGCAGTCCAATGAGCAGTTCTTC,CASTLGQGQSNEQFF,NA,TRBJ2-1,TRBD1,TRBV5-5
TGTGCCAGCAGCCAAGACCTGGGAACTAGCGGGGTACCGGGAGAGACCCAGTACTTC,CASSQDLGTSGVPGETQYF,NA,TRBJ2-5,TRBD2,TRBV3-1/TRBV3-2
TGTGCCAGCAGACTAGCGGGGGGACGGACCCAGTACTTC,CASRLAGGRTQYF,NA,TRBJ2-5,TRBD2,TRBV12-3/TRBV12-4
TGCGCCAGCACCCGGGACAGGGGCAGCAATCAGCCCCAGCATTTT,CASTRDRGSNQPQHF,few,TRBJ1-5,TRBD1,TRBV10-1
TGTGCCGCCGGGGGTGGCTACACCTTC,CAAGGGYTF,NA,TRBJ1-2,NA,TRBV12-3/TRBV12-4
TGTGCCACGGCCGGACAGGGCGGCCAGCCCCAGCATTTT,CATAGQGGQPQHF,NA,TRBJ1-5,TRBD1,TRBV15
TGTGCCAGCAACCGACGGGGGAACTATGGCTACACCTTC,CASNRRGNYGYTF,NA,TRBJ1-2,NA,TRBV3-1/TRBV3-2
TGTGCCAGCAGCTTGGCGCCAGGGCTGAACACTGAAGCTTTCTTT,CASSLAPGLNTEAFF,NA,TRBJ1-1,NA,TRBV5-6
TGTGCCAGTAGTCCTCACAGGGGGCAATATGACACTGAAGCTTTCTTT,CASSPHRGQYDTEAFF,NA,TRBJ1-1,TRBD1,TRBV19
TGCGCCAGCAGCTTGTTTGGGGCCCGCACAGATACGCAGTATTTT,CASSLFGARTDTQYF,few,TRBJ2-3,NA,TRBV5-1
TGTGCCAGCAGCTTGACGACGGGGAGAGCTTTCTTT,CASSLTTGRAFF,NA,TRBJ1-1,NA,TRBV5-6
TGTGCCAGCAGCGTAGGGGACAGGGGGAACACCGGGGAGCTGTTTTTT,CASSVGDRGNTGELFF,NA,TRBJ2-2,TRBD1,TRBV9
TGTGCCAGTAGTATAGGGACAGCGATGAACACTGAAGCTTTCTTT,CASSIGTAMNTEAFF,NA,TRBJ1-1,NA,TRBV19
TGTGCCAGTAGTGCGTTCCGAGATACGCAGTATTTT,CASSAFRDTQYF,NA,TRBJ2-3,NA,TRBV19
TGTGCCAGCAGCCCCCGCTGGGAGGGGGCCAACGTCCTGACTTTC,CASSPRWEGANVLTF,once,TRBJ2-6,NA,TRBV5-4
TGTGCCAGTAGAGGGGGTTATCAGCCCCAGCATTTT,CASRGGYQPQHF,few,TRBJ1-5,NA,TRBV19
TGTGCCAGTAGTATTAGGACAGGTAATTTGTACGAGCAGTACTTC,CASSIRTGNLYEQYF,NA,TRBJ2-7,TRBD1,TRBV19
TGTGCCAGCAGTTCCCGAGGTTTGATCTATGGCTACACCTTC,CASSSRGLIYGYTF,NA,TRBJ1-2,NA,TRBV6-5
TGTGCCAGCAGCCCCCACGGACAGGGCAATCAGCCCCAGCATTTT,CASSPHGQGNQPQHF,few,TRBJ1-5,TRBD1,TRBV6-5
TGTGCCAGCAGTTGGCGGGACAGGTTAAACACTGAAGCTTTCTTT,CASSWRDRLNTEAFF,NA,TRBJ1-1,TRBD1,TRBV6-5
TGTGCCAGCAGTTCGCAGGGTTCCGGAAACACCATATATTTT,CASSSQGSGNTIYF,NA,TRBJ1-3,NA,TRBV27
TGTGCCAGCAGCTCGACAATGGGCAATCAGCCCCAGCATTTT,CASSSTMGNQPQHF,once,TRBJ1-5,NA,TRBV6-5
TGCGCCAGCAGCGGGGGGACTAGCGGTAGCACAGATACGCAGTATTTT,CASSGGTSGSTDTQYF,once,TRBJ2-3,TRBD2,TRBV5-1